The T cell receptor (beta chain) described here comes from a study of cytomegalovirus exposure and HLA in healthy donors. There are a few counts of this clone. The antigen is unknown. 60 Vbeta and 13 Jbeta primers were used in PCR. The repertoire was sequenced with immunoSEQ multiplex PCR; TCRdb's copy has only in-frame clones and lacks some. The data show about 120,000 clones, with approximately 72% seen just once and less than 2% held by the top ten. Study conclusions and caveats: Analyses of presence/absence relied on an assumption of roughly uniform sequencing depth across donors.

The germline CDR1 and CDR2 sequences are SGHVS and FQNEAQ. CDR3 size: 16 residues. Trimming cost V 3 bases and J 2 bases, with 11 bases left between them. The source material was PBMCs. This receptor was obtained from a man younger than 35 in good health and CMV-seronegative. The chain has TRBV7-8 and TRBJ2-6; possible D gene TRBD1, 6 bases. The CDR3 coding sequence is TGTGCCAGCAGCTTCTGGGGGCTAACTGGGGCCAACGTCCTGACTTTC. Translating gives CASSFWGLTGANVLTF.